A single TCR beta chain is shown here with its context. Its antigen is unidentified. With iRepertoire HTBI primers and Arm-PCR of CDR3 regions, TCR beta libraries were built. TCRdb reanalysed the multiplex PCR reads using MiXCR and keeps one entry per CDR3 protein. The sample lists some 420,000 distinct CDR3 sequences, approximately 23% seen once, with about an eighth in the top ten. Time point given: persistent/refractory GD, antithyroid drugs over 5 years with positive TRAb. There was RNA extracted from PBMCs, and the TCR library was made from it. The sample originates from a study of regulatory T cells in long-lasting Graves disease. Study details: Treatment with antithyroid drugs for over 5 years, together with positive TSH receptor antibodies, meant persistent Graves' disease. Study-level results: Compared with new cases, persistent Graves' patients showed reduced TCR diversity.

Sequencing used peripheral blood mononuclear cells (PBMCs), obtained when the disease was refractory, from a patient treated with antithyroid drugs. The clonotype originates from a female donor with Graves disease.

The CDR3 DNA reads TGTGCCAGCAATCCCCGGGGGGGGGAAGCTTTCTTT. As protein: CASNPRGGEAFF. This sequence joins TRBV6-1 and TRBJ1-1; D is perhaps TRBD1 (5 bases). The germline gives CDR1 MNHNS, CDR2 SASEGT. This CDR3 is 12 amino acids long. Trimming took 7 bases from V and 8 from J, leaving 14 bases between them.